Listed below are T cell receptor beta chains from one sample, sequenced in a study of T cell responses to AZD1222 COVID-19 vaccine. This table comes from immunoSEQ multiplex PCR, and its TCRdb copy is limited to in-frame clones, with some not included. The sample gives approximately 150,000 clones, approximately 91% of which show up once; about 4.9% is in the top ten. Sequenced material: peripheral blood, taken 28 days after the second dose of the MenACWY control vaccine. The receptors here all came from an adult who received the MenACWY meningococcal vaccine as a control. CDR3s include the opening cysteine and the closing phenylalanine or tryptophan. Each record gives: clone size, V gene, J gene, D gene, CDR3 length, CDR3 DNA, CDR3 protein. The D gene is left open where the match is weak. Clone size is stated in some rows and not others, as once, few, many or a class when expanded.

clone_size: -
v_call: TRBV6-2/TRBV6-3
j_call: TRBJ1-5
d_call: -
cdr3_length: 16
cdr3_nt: TGTGCCAGCACCCCGGTGGGGGCACCTAGCAATCAGCCCCAGCATTTT
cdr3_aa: CASTPVGAPSNQPQHF

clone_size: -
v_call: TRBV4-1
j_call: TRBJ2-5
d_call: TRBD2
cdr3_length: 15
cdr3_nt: TGCGCCAGCAGCCAAGTAGGGACTATGGAGGGGACCCAGTACTTC
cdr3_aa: CASSQVGTMEGTQYF

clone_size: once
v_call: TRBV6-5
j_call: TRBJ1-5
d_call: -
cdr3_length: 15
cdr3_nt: TGTGCCAGCAGATTCGGGGTTCAGAGCAATCAGCCCCAGCATTTT
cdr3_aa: CASRFGVQSNQPQHF

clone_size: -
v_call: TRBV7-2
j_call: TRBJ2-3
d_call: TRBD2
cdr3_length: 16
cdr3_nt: TGTGCCAGCAGCAGACAAACTAGCGGGAGTCCAGATACGCAGTATTTT
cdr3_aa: CASSRQTSGSPDTQYF

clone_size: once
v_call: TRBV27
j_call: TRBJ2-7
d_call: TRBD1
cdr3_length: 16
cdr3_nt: TGTGCCAGCAGTTTTCACCGGACAGGGGAATCTTACGAGCAGTACTTC
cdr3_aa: CASSFHRTGESYEQYF

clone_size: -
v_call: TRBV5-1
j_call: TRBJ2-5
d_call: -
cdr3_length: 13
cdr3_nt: TGCGCCAGCAGCTTCCCAGGGAGAGAGACCCAGTACTTC
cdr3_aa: CASSFPGRETQYF

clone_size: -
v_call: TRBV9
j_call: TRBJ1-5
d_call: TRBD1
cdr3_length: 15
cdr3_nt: TGTGCCAGCAGCCCCGGACAGGGGCAATATCAGCCCCAGCATTTT
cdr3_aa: CASSPGQGQYQPQHF

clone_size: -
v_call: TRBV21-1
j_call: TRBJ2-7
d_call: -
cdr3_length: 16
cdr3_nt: TGTGCCAGCAGCAAAGGAACAGGTCCGCTCATGGACGAGCAGTACTTC
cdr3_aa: CASSKGTGPLMDEQYF

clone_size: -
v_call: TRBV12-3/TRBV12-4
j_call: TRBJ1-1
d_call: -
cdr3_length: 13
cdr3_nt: TGTGCCAGCAGCACTCAAATGATCACTGAAGCTTTCTTT
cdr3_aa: CASSTQMITEAFF

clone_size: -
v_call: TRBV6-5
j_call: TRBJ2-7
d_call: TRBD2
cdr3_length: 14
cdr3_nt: TGTGCCAGCAGTTTTAGCGGGGGGGCTTACGAGCAGTACTTC
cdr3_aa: CASSFSGGAYEQYF

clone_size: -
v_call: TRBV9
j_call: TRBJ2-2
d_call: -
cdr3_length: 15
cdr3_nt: TGTGCCAGCAGCCCTCAGCGGGTGTACACCGGGGAGCTGTTTTTT
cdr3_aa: CASSPQRVYTGELFF

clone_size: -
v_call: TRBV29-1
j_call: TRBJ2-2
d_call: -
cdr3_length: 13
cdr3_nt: TGCAGCGTGGGGACAACGAACACCGGGGAGCTGTTTTTT
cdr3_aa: CSVGTTNTGELFF

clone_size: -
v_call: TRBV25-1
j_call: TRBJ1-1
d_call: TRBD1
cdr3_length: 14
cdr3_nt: TGTGCCAGCAGTGAGGGAGGGGGCCGCCCTGGAGCTTTCTTT
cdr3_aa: CASSEGGGRPGAFF

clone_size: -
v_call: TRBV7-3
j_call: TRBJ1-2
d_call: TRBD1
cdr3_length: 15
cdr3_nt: TGTGCCAGCAGCCCTCCCCGGGACAGGGCATATGGCTACACCTTC
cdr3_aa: CASSPPRDRAYGYTF

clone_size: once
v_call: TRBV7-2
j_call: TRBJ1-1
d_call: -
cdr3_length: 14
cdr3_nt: TGTGCCAGCAGTTTTAGGGGTTATGGCACTGAAGCTTTCTTT
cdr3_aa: CASSFRGYGTEAFF

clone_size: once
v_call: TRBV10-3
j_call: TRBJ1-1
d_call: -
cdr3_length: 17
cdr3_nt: TGTGCCATCAGTGAGTCGCTGGATTTGAGGAGAAACACTGAAGCTTTCTTT
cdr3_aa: CAISESLDLRRNTEAFF

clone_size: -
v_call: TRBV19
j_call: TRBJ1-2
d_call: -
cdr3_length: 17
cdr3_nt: TGTGCCAGTAGTATAGAGGGAAGGGCGGGGCGCGACTATGGCTACACCTTC
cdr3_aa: CASSIEGRAGRDYGYTF

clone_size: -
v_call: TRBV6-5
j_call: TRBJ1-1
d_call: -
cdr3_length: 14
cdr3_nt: TGTGCCAGCAACCCTAGGATGGGATACACTGAAGCTTTCTTT
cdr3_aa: CASNPRMGYTEAFF

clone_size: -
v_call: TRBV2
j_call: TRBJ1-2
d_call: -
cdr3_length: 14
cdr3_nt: TGTGCCAGCAGTGATGTGAGGGGGTCGCATGGCTACACCTTC
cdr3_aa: CASSDVRGSHGYTF

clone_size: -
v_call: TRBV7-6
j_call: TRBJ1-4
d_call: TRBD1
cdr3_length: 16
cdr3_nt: TGTGCCAGCAGCCTTCGGAGGACAGGGCTAGGGGAAAAACTGTTTTTT
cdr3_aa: CASSLRRTGLGEKLFF

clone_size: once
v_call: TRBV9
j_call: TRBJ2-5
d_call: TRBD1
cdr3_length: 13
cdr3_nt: TGTGCCAGCGGGACAGCTCCCCAAGAGACCCAGTACTTC
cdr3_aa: CASGTAPQETQYF

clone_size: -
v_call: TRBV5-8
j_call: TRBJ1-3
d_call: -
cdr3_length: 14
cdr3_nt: TGTGCCAGCAGAAGTGAGGGGCCTGGAAACACCATATATTTT
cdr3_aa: CASRSEGPGNTIYF

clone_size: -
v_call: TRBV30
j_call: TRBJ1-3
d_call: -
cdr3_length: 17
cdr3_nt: TGTGCCTGGAGTGTAGGGGGGCCCCCTCGCTCTGGAAACACCATATATTTT
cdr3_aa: CAWSVGGPPRSGNTIYF

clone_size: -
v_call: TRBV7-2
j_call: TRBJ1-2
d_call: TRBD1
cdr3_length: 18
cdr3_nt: TGTGCCAGCAGCTCCTGGCCGGGACAGGGCACAAGTAGCTATGGCTACACCTTC
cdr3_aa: CASSSWPGQGTSSYGYTF

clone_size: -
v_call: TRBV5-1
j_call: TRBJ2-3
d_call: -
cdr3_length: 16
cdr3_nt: TGCGCCAGCAGCTTGGAGCCCAATAGTGGCACAGATACGCAGTATTTT
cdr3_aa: CASSLEPNSGTDTQYF

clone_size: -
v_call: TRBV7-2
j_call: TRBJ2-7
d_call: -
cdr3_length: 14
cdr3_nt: TGTGCCAGCAGCTTAGAATCAGGGATGTACGAGCAGTACTTC
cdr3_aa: CASSLESGMYEQYF

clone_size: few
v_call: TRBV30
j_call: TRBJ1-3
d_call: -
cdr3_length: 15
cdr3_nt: TGTGCCTGGAGTGTAAAAAAGTGGGCTGGAAACACCATATATTTT
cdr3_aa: CAWSVKKWAGNTIYF

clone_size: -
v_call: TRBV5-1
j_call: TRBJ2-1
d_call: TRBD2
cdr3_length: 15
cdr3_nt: TGCGCCAGCAGCTTGGGACGGGAGGGCGACAATGAGCAGTTCTTC
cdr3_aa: CASSLGREGDNEQFF

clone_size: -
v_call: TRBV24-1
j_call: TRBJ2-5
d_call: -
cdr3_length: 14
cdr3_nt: TGTGCCACCAGTGATTCGTCGGCGTTGGAGACCCAGTACTTC
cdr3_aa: CATSDSSALETQYF

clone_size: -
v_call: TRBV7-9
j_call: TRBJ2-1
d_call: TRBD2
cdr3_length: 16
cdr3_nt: TGTGCCAGCAGCTTATCACTAGCGGCAGCCTACAATGAGCAGTTCTTC
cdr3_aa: CASSLSLAAAYNEQFF

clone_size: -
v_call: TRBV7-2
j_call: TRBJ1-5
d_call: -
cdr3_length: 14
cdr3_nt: TGTGCCAGCAGCTTTGTGAACTACAATCAGCCCCAGCATTTT
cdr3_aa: CASSFVNYNQPQHF

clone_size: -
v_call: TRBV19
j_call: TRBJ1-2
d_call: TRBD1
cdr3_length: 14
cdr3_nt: TGTGCCAGTAGTAGGACAGGGGGCTACTATGGCTACACCTTC
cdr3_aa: CASSRTGGYYGYTF

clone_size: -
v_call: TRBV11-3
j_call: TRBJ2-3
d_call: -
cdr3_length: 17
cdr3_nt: TGTGCCAGCAGCCCCCTACGGGCACTACCTCCCACAGATACGCAGTATTTT
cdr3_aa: CASSPLRALPPTDTQYF

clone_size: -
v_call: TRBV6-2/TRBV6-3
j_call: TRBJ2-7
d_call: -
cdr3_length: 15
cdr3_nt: TGTGCCAGCAGTTACTCGATGATACTAGCCGACGAGCAGTACTTC
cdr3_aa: CASSYSMILADEQYF

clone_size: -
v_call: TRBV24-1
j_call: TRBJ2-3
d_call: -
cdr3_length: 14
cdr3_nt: TGTGCCACCAGTGATACAGGGAGAAGCGTTGCGCAGTATTTT
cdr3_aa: CATSDTGRSVAQYF

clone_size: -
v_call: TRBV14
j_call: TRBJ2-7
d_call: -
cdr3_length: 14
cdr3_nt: TGTGCCAGCAGCCAAGGCACGGGCCCATACGAGCAGTACTTC
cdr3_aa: CASSQGTGPYEQYF

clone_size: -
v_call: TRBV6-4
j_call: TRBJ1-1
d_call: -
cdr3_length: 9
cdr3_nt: TGTGCCAGGCGGCACTCCGCTTTCTTT
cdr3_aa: CARRHSAFF

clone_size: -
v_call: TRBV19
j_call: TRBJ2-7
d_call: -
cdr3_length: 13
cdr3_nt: TGTGCCAGTAGTATACAGGGCCCCTCGGAGCAGTACTTC
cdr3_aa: CASSIQGPSEQYF

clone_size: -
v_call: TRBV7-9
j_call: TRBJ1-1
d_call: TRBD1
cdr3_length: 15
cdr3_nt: TGTGCCAGCAGCGGACAGGTCAGTCCGAACACTGAAGCTTTCTTT
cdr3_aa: CASSGQVSPNTEAFF

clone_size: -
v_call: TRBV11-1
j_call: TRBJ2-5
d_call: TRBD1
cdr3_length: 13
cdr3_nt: TGTGCCAGCAGCCAGGGACAGAAAGAGACCCAGTACTTC
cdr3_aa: CASSQGQKETQYF

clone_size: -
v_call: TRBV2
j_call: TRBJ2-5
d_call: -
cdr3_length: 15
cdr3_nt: TGTGCCAGCAGTGAAGCGGTGGGGGCTCGGGAGACCCAGTACTTC
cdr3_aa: CASSEAVGARETQYF

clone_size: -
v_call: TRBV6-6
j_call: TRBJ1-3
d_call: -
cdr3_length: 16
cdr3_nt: TGTGCCAGCAGAACCGGCACGTCGACAGCCGCCTACACCATATATTTT
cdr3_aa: CASRTGTSTAAYTIYF

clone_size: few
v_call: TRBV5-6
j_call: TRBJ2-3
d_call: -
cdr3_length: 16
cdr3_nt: TGTGCCAGCAGCTGGGGCGTTGGTACTAGCACAGATACGCAGTATTTT
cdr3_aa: CASSWGVGTSTDTQYF

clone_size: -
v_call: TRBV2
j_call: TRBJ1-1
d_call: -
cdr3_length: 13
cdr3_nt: TGTGCCAGCACCCGGGACACTAACACTGAAGCTTTCTTT
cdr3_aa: CASTRDTNTEAFF

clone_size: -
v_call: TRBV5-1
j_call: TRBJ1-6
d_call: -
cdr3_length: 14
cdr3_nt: TGCGCCAGCAGCTTGGAACAGTCTAATTCACCCCTCCACTTT
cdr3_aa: CASSLEQSNSPLHF

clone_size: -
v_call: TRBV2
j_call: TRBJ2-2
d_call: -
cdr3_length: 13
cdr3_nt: TGTGCCAGCGAGGGACAAAACACCGGGGAGCTGTTTTTT
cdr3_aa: CASEGQNTGELFF

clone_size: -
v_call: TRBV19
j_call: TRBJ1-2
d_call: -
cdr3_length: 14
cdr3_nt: TGTGCCAGTAGCCCCGCATTGGCTAACTATGGCTACACCTTC
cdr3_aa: CASSPALANYGYTF

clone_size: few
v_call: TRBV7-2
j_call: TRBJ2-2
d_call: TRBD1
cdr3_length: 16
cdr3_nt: TGTGCCAGCAGCTCCTCAGGGGGCGCGAACACCGGGGAGCTGTTTTTT
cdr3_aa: CASSSSGGANTGELFF

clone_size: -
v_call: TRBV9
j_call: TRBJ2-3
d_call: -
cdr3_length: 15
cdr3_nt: TGTGCCAGCAGCGTAGTGGCTAGCCTCACAGATACGCAGTATTTT
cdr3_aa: CASSVVASLTDTQYF

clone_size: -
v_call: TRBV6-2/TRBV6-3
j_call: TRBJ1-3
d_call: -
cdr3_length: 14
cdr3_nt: TGTGCCAGCAGTCGACTTCTCTCTGGAAACACCATATATTTT
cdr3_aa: CASSRLLSGNTIYF

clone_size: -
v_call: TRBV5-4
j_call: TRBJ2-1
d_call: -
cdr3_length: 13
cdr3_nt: TGTGCCAGCAAGTATAGGGCGGGGAATGAGCAGTTCTTC
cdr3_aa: CASKYRAGNEQFF

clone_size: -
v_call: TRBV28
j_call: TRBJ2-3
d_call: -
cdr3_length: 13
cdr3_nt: TGTGCCAGCAGTCCCTCGGGCACAGATACGCAGTATTTT
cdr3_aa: CASSPSGTDTQYF

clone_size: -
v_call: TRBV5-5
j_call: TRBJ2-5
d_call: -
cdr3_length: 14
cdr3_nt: TGTGCCAGCAGCGCTGGACCGACCCAAGAGACCCAGTACTTC
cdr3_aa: CASSAGPTQETQYF